This T cell receptor beta chain was captured in a study of chemoradiotherapy in HPV16-positive cancers. The wider study: Candidate HPV-specific T-cell clones and common TCR motifs came from functional assays in two HPV16-positive patients.

This clone was found a few times. What it binds is not known. Study outcomes and limitations: HPV-specific T cells were functionally defined from only a couple of HPV16-positive patients. Candidate HPV-specific clones and E7-related TCR motifs grew in tumor during treatment.

Germline values: CDR1 SGHDT, CDR2 YYEEEE. V was clipped by 4 bases and J by 7 bases, with 15 bases between them. The CDR3 length is 15 residues. Here immunoSEQ multiplex PCR was the method, and the copy in TCRdb shows in-frame clones only, minus some. This sample carries about 39,000 clones, 76% of them seen once, and the ten largest clones take 4.5% to 5.5%. The sample in question was blood, obtained from a patient who underwent chemoradiotherapy. V is TRBV5-6 and J is TRBJ1-6; D is perhaps TRBD1 (6 bases). The receptor was derived from a human donor with HPV-associated anogenital cancer. Written as DNA, the CDR3 is TGTGCCAGCAGCAACACAGGGTTGGGAAATTCACCCCTCCACTTT. It translates to CASSNTGLGNSPLHF.